A selection of T cell receptor beta chains follows, all from one sample in a study of blood T cell repertoires in COVID-19. The repertoire was sequenced with immunoSEQ multiplex PCR; TCRdb's copy has only in-frame clones and lacks some. The data contain about 270,000 clones, around 82% of them seen just once; the ten biggest clones take up 3.1%. Material: peripheral blood. The receptors originated from a woman younger than 30 with acute or convalescent COVID-19. Both conserved end residues are part of each CDR3. D genes are given only for firm matches. Size values are once, few and many counts, or a class for expanded clones, and some rows have none.

TRBJ1-4	TRBV3-1/TRBV3-2	TRBD1	.	CASSRRGGTNEKLFF	TGTGCCAGCAGTCGAAGAGGGGGCACTAATGAAAAACTGTTTTTT
TRBJ2-7	TRBV5-6	.	.	CASSLVHYEQYF	TGTGCCAGCAGCTTGGTTCACTACGAGCAGTACTTC
TRBJ1-2	TRBV18	TRBD1	.	CASSPPARTGLFGYTF	TGTGCCAGCTCACCGCCCGCCCGGACAGGGCTCTTTGGCTACACCTTC
TRBJ2-3	TRBV15	TRBD2	.	CATSTAFLTSGAFVAPDTQYF	TGTGCCACCAGCACAGCCTTTCTTACTAGCGGGGCCTTCGTCGCCCCAGATACGCAGTATTTT
TRBJ2-7	TRBV5-1	TRBD2	.	CASSFTRTSGRISYEQYF	TGCGCCAGCAGCTTCACCCGGACTAGCGGGAGGATCTCCTACGAGCAGTACTTC
TRBJ1-1	TRBV27	.	once	CASSLSVAPNTEAFF	TGTGCCAGCAGTTTATCCGTGGCCCCGAACACTGAAGCTTTCTTT
TRBJ1-2	TRBV7-9	TRBD1	.	CASTPGGHYGYTF	TGTGCCAGCACCCCAGGGGGGCACTATGGCTACACCTTC
TRBJ1-4	TRBV2	TRBD1	few	CASSAGQGLKVAEKLFF	TGTGCCAGCAGTGCGGGACAGGGTCTGAAAGTGGCTGAAAAACTGTTTTTT
TRBJ1-2	TRBV9	.	.	CASSASYGYTF	TGTGCCAGCAGCGCCAGCTATGGCTACACCTTC
TRBJ2-3	TRBV4-1	.	.	CASSQGPGSTDTQYF	TGCGCCAGCAGCCAAGGTCCAGGCAGCACAGATACGCAGTATTTT
TRBJ2-7	TRBV5-1	TRBD1	few	CASSLTGQGPSYEQYF	TGCGCCAGCAGCTTGACCGGACAGGGACCCTCCTACGAGCAGTACTTC
TRBJ1-2	TRBV24-1	TRBD1	once	CATSDPGQGGGFTF	TGTGCCACCAGTGATCCTGGACAGGGTGGCGGGTTCACCTTC
TRBJ1-3	TRBV30	.	once	CAWSPGKSGGNTIYF	TGTGCCTGGAGCCCTGGGAAGAGCGGTGGAAACACCATATATTTT
TRBJ2-7	TRBV4-2	TRBD2	few	CASTLGGSSYEQYF	TGTGCCAGCACCTTGGGCGGGAGCTCCTACGAGCAGTACTTC
TRBJ1-2	TRBV27	TRBD1	.	CASSSGQGEGYTF	TGTGCCAGCAGTTCGGGACAGGGCGAAGGCTACACCTTC
TRBJ2-1	TRBV7-2	TRBD2	.	CASSLAGGPLGNEQFF	TGTGCCAGCAGCTTAGCGGGAGGGCCGTTGGGCAATGAGCAGTTCTTC
TRBJ2-7	TRBV6-1	TRBD1	.	CASSWGQYHEQYF	TGTGCCAGCAGTTGGGGACAGTACCACGAGCAGTACTTC
TRBJ2-3	TRBV18	.	.	CASSRSRQGGTADTQYF	TGTGCCAGCTCACGAAGCCGACAGGGAGGTACGGCAGATACGCAGTATTTT
TRBJ1-4	TRBV6-5	TRBD1	.	CASSQDRGDEKLFF	TGTGCCAGCAGTCAGGACAGGGGAGATGAAAAACTGTTTTTT
TRBJ1-1	TRBV13	.	.	CASSLVMNTEAFF	TGTGCCAGCAGCTTAGTTATGAACACTGAAGCTTTCTTT
TRBJ2-1	TRBV14	.	few	CASSQWGAAYNEQFF	TGTGCCAGCAGCCAATGGGGAGCCGCTTACAATGAGCAGTTCTTC
TRBJ2-5	TRBV9	.	once	CASSVGAGETQYF	TGTGCCAGCAGCGTAGGGGCTGGAGAGACCCAGTACTTC
TRBJ2-1	TRBV27	TRBD2	.	CASSSGTSVYNEQFF	TGTGCCAGCAGTTCTGGGACTAGCGTATACAATGAGCAGTTCTTC
TRBJ2-5	TRBV5-4	TRBD1	.	CASSLLGQGAPQETQYF	TGTGCCAGCAGCTTGTTAGGACAGGGGGCGCCCCAAGAGACCCAGTACTTC
TRBJ1-2	TRBV27	TRBD1	.	CASSPEDRAPTNYGYTF	TGTGCCAGCAGTCCCGAGGACAGGGCACCAACTAACTATGGCTACACCTTC
TRBJ2-5	TRBV18	TRBD1	.	CASSPPGQGETQYF	TGTGCCAGCTCACCACCGGGACAGGGAGAGACCCAGTACTTC
TRBJ2-1	TRBV9	TRBD2	.	CASSVSGRDNEQFF	TGTGCCAGCAGCGTTAGCGGGCGCGACAATGAGCAGTTCTTC
TRBJ1-3	TRBV7-2	.	.	CASSLSQGPSGNTIYF	TGTGCCAGCAGCTTATCACAGGGTCCCTCTGGAAACACCATATATTTT
TRBJ2-5	TRBV5-5	.	.	CASSFHNQETQYF	TGTGCCAGCAGCTTTCACAACCAAGAGACCCAGTACTTC
TRBJ2-1	TRBV6-5	TRBD1	.	CASSLGQGADNEQFF	TGTGCCAGCAGTTTGGGACAGGGGGCGGACAATGAGCAGTTCTTC
TRBJ1-2	TRBV6-4	.	.	CASSDSMTAGGYTF	TGTGCCAGCAGTGACTCGATGACGGCGGGCGGCTACACCTTC
TRBJ2-3	TRBV7-2	TRBD2	few	CASSSGLARLNTQYF	TGTGCCAGCAGCTCGGGACTAGCTCGCTTGAATACGCAGTATTTT
TRBJ1-1	TRBV19	TRBD1	.	CASITGQGANTEAFF	TGTGCCAGTATCACGGGACAGGGAGCGAACACTGAAGCTTTCTTT
TRBJ1-2	TRBV21-1	.	.	CASSKTGNRDRCGYTF	TGTGCCAGCAGCAAAACGGGAAACAGGGATAGGTGCGGCTACACCTTC
TRBJ1-2	TRBV23-1	TRBD1	.	CASSPAPDRKCYGYTF	TGCGCCAGCAGTCCCGCCCCGGACAGGAAATGCTATGGCTACACCTTC
TRBJ2-7	TRBV10-1	.	.	CASKGHPYEQYF	TGCGCCAGCAAGGGACATCCCTACGAGCAGTACTTC
TRBJ2-3	TRBV7-8	TRBD2	once	CASSVLAGGTDTQYF	TGTGCCAGCAGCGTACTAGCGGGGGGCACAGATACGCAGTATTTT
TRBJ2-2	TRBV7-8	.	.	CASRDWGGANTGELFF	TGTGCCAGCAGAGATTGGGGGGGCGCGAACACCGGGGAGCTGTTTTTT
TRBJ1-1	TRBV7-2	.	.	CASSFVHTNTEAFF	TGTGCCAGCAGCTTTGTTCACACGAACACTGAAGCTTTCTTT
TRBJ1-5	TRBV7-2	TRBD1	.	CASSAGTGPGQPQHF	TGTGCCAGCAGCGCCGGGACAGGCCCAGGTCAGCCCCAGCATTTT
TRBJ2-5	TRBV7-9	.	.	CASSRPPTGQETQYF	TGTGCCAGCAGCCGCCCGCCGACAGGTCAAGAGACCCAGTACTTC
TRBJ2-2	TRBV6-2/TRBV6-3	TRBD2	.	CASSFGLAGTGELFF	TGTGCCAGCAGTTTCGGACTAGCGGGAACCGGGGAGCTGTTTTTT
TRBJ1-5	TRBV25-1	.	.	CASAYILDRLNQPQHF	TGTGCCAGCGCATACATACTAGACAGGCTAAATCAGCCCCAGCATTTT
TRBJ1-2	TRBV5-1	TRBD1	once	CASSPSPGGRGYTF	TGCGCCAGCAGCCCCTCCCCAGGGGGCAGGGGCTACACCTTC
TRBJ2-4	TRBV6-5	TRBD2	.	CASRLAGTLGNIQYF	TGTGCCAGCAGGCTAGCGGGCACGTTGGGGAACATTCAGTACTTC